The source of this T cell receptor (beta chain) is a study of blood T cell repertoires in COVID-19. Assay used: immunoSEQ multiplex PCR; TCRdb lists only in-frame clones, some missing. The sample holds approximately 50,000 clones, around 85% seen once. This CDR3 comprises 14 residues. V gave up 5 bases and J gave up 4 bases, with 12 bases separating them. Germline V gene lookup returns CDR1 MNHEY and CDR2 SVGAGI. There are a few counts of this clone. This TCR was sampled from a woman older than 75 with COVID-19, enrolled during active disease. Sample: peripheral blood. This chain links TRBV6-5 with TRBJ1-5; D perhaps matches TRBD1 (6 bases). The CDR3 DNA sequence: TGTGCCAGCAGTAAATACAGGGTTAATCAGCCCCAGCATTTT. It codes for CASSKYRVNQPQHF.